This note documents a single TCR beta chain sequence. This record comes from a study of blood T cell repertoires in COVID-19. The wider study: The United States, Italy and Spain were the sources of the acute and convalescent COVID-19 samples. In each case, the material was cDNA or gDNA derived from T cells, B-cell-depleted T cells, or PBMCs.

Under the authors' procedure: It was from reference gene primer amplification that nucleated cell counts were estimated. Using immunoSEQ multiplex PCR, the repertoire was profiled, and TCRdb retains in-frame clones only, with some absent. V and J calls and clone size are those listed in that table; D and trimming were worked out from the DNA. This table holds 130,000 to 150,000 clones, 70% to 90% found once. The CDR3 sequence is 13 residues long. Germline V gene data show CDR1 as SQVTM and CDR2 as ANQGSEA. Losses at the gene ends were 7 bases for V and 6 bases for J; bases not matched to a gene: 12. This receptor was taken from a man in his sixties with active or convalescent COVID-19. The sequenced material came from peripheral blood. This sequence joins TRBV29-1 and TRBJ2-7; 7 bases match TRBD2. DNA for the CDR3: TGCAGCGGTGCCCAGGGAGGACTAGGCGAGCAGTACTTC. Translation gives CSGAQGGLGEQYF.